These 22 T cell receptor beta chains came from one sample sequenced in a study of long-term antiretroviral therapy in people with HIV. The assay used was immunoSEQ (version v3.0), run at survey level. Here immunoSEQ multiplex PCR was the method, and the copy in TCRdb shows in-frame clones only, minus some. This table holds some 28,000 clones, 93% found once. The sequencing here drew on unsorted PBMCs, taken 6.2 years after starting antiretroviral therapy. The receptors shown here come from a man aged 40-49 years with HIV.

The J gene is TRBJ1-2, the V gene TRBV7-9; no reliable D call. This CDR3 has 13 residues. V was pared by 8 bases and J by 7 bases, with 17 bases between. Germline V lookup: CDR1 SEHNR, CDR2 FQNEAQ (reference sequence). The CDR3 loop is CASPRAGVAGYTF. In DNA form, the CDR3 reads TGTGCCAGCCCCAGAGCGGGAGTGGCTGGCTACACCTTC.

The chain recombines TRBV7-2 with TRBJ2-5, with a possible D match to TRBD2 (6 bases). The CDR3 runs to 13 residues. Germline lookup yields CDR1 SGHTA and CDR2 FQGNSA. Trimming removed 5 bases from V and 5 bases from J, with 12 bases in between. DNA of the CDR3: TGTGCCAGCAGCCGAGGAGGGCCCGAGACCCAGTACTTC. Translated: CASSRGGPETQYF. The full variable domain, with the rest looked up from reference TRBV7-2 and TRBJ2-5, is GAGVSQSPSNKVTEKGKDVELRCDPISGHTALYWYRQSLGQGLEFLIYFQGNSAPDKSGLPSDRFSAERTGGSVSTLTIQRTQQEDSAVYLCASSRGGPETQYFGPGTRLLVL.

This clone was observed a few times. This chain links TRBV5-4 with TRBJ1-2; D may be TRBD1 (6 bases). Trimming removed 0 bases from V and 4 bases from J, with 13 bases in between. The germline V gene has CDR1 SGHNT and CDR2 YYREEE (reference sequence). The CDR3 loop spans 15 amino acids. The chain's CDR3 is CASSLDRVGLYGYTF. In nucleotides, the CDR3 is TGTGCCAGCAGCTTGGACAGGGTGGGGCTCTATGGCTACACCTTC.

The chain joins TRBV7-6 to TRBJ2-5; no clear D. Per germline, CDR1 SGHVS and CDR2 FNYEAQ. This CDR3 is built from 12 residues. The ends were cut back, 2 bases at V and 1 base at J, with 2 bases in the middle. The DNA for the CDR3 is TGTGCCAGCAGCTTACCCCAAGAGACCCAGTACTTC. This sequence encodes CASSLPQETQYF.

The chain uses TRBV7-8 and TRBJ2-5, with D hard to call. Trimming stripped 5 bases from V and 3 bases from J, with 10 bases between. This CDR3 contains 13 residues. CDR1 is SGHVS, CDR2 FQNEAQ, per germline. The CDR3 region has the DNA TGTGCCAGCAGCCTTCGACGGGAAGAGACCCAGTACTTC. Its translation: CASSLRREETQYF.

The V and J genes are TRBV5-6 and TRBJ1-2; D gene unclear. The CDR3 has 15 residues. CDR1 and CDR2 from the germline V gene are SGHDT and YYEEEE. Trimming cost V 0 bases and J 0 bases, with 9 bases left between them. Here the CDR3 reads CASSLALRANYGYTF. The CDR3 DNA sequence: TGTGCCAGCAGCTTGGCACTGCGAGCTAACTATGGCTACACCTTC.

The genes are TRBV11-3 and TRBJ1-3, with 10 bases lining up with TRBD1. The CDR3 runs 18 residues. Germline CDR1 and CDR2: SGHNT and YENEEA. Trimming took 5 bases from V and 8 from J; bases not matched to a gene: 18. Here the CDR3 reads CASSPTPGTGVFMDTIYF. DNA of the CDR3: TGTGCCAGCAGCCCAACGCCCGGGACAGGGGTGTTTATGGACACCATATATTTT.

V and J are TRBV27 and TRBJ1-2; maybe TRBD1 (5 bases). The length of the CDR3 is 12 residues. CDR1 is MNHEY and CDR2 is SMNVEV in the germline V gene (reference sequence). V lost 5 bases to trimming and J lost 8 bases, with 12 bases between them. The CDR3 region is CASSRLGGGYTF. CDR3 coding DNA: TGTGCCAGCAGTCGCCTTGGGGGAGGCTACACCTTC.

This clone was seen only once. The chain recombines TRBV11-2 with TRBJ2-3; 9 nucleotides agree with TRBD2. The ends lost 5 bases at V and 2 bases at J; junction bases unmatched: 8. This CDR3 contains 16 residues. Per the germline V gene, CDR1 is SGHAT and CDR2 is FQNNGV. DNA for the CDR3: TGTGCCAGCAGCAAATGGGCTAGCGGGGTCACAGATACGCAGTATTTT. Translated: CASSKWASGVTDTQYF.

The chain carries TRBV19 and TRBJ2-7; 8 bases agree with TRBD1. V dropped 6 bases and J dropped 2; count of bases not matched to a gene: 6. Looked up from germline, CDR1 is LNHDA and CDR2 is SQIVND (reference sequence). The CDR3 runs 14 residues. The CDR3 spells CASSPGTGTYEQYF. The CDR3 bases are TGTGCCAGTAGCCCCGGGACAGGCACCTACGAGCAGTACTTC.

The gene calls are TRBV10-2 and TRBJ2-5; D unclear. The CDR3 is made up of 13 amino acids. The germline CDR1 and CDR2 sequences are WSHSY and SAAADI. V lost 3 bases, J lost 11 bases, and 16 bases lay in between. The CDR3 coding sequence is TGCGCCAGCAGTGAAGTGGCGAACCCGGAGCAGTACTTC. This sequence encodes CASSEVANPEQYF.

This chain connects TRBV5-6 to TRBJ2-2; D not resolved. The CDR3 spans 15 residues. CDR1 SGHDT and CDR2 YYEEEE come from the germline V gene. The V gene lost 1 base and the J gene lost 2 bases, with 9 bases spanning the gap. The CDR3 loop is CASSLTSFNTGELFF. DNA of the CDR3: TGTGCCAGCAGCTTGACGAGTTTCAACACCGGGGAGCTGTTTTTT.

The rearrangement uses TRBV9 and TRBJ2-1; no reliable D call. V was clipped by 0 bases and J by 4 bases, with 14 bases between them. Germline loops: CDR1 SGDLS, CDR2 YYNGEE. This CDR3 comprises 16 residues. The DNA of the CDR3 is TGTGCCAGCAGCGTAGCTCGCTCCGAAATTTACAATGAGCAGTTCTTC. It specifies CASSVARSEIYNEQFF.

The rearrangement joins TRBV18 to TRBJ2-6; D not resolved. The CDR3 totals 19 residues. V was cut by 2 bases and J by 4 bases, with 21 bases left in between. Germline lookup yields CDR1 KGHSH and CDR2 LQKENI. This chain's CDR3 is CASSPSFQARLRGANVLTF. In DNA form, the CDR3 reads TGTGCCAGCTCACCATCTTTCCAGGCCCGTCTCAGGGGGGCCAACGTCCTGACTTTC.

The chain joins TRBV7-8 to TRBJ2-7; D may be TRBD1 (5 bases). The germline V and J ends were trimmed by 2 bases and 2 bases, with 16 bases remaining between them. The CDR3 spans 16 residues. CDR1 SGHVS and CDR2 FQNEAQ come from the germline V gene. This CDR3 is CASSLPHKGNAYEQYF. CDR3 sequence (DNA): TGTGCCAGCAGCTTACCCCACAAGGGGAACGCCTACGAGCAGTACTTC. Complete variable domain (other parts from reference TRBV7-8 and TRBJ2-7): GAGVSQSPRYKVAKRGQDVALRCDPISGHVSLFWYQQALGQGPEFLTYFQNEAQLDKSGLPSDRFFAERPEGSVSTLKIQRTQQEDSAVYLCASSLPHKGNAYEQYFGPGTRLTVT.

This clone was picked up one time. A read error may account for a junction end that differs from germline. The J gene is TRBJ2-7, the V gene TRBV28; D is perhaps TRBD1 or TRBD2 (5 bases each). Germline lookup yields CDR1 MDHEN and CDR2 SYDVKM. CDR3 size: 13 residues. CDR3 sequence: CASSSGTDGFLDF. The CDR3 nucleotides are TGTGCCAGCAGTTCCGGGACGGACGGATTTTTGGACTTC.

The chain recombines TRBV9 with TRBJ2-1, with D unresolved. V was shortened by 0 bases and J by 4 bases, with 11 bases between the two germline ends. Germline V gene data show CDR1 as SGDLS and CDR2 as YYNGEE. The CDR3 is made up of 15 amino acids. The CDR3 nucleotides are TGTGCCAGCAGCGTAGCTGGAACAGTTTACAATGAGCAGTTCTTC. As protein: CASSVAGTVYNEQFF.

The chain carries TRBV7-9 and TRBJ2-1, with TRBD2 identical over 8 bases. The CDR3 totals 16 residues. V shed 0 bases, J shed 6 bases, and the junction held 7 bases outside the gene matches. Germline CDR1 SEHNR, CDR2 FQNEAQ (reference sequence). The CDR3 is CASSLAGGVAGNEQFF. CDR3 DNA sequence: TGTGCCAGCAGCTTAGCCGGGGGGGTGGCGGGCAATGAGCAGTTCTTC.

The gene calls are TRBV7-5 and TRBJ1-5; the table's D call of TRBD1 was not tested on the DNA. TRBV7-5 is labeled a pseudogene. The CDR3 length is 14 residues. The CDR3 DNA sequence: TGTGCCAGAAGCAACGACAGGGTCGGTCAGCCCCAGCATTTT. It yields the protein CARSNDRVGQPQHF.

CDR3 coding DNA: TGTGCCTGGAGTGTACGAGGGACGGCTAATAACTATGGCTACACCTTC. It yields the protein CAWSVRGTANNYGYTF. V gene TRBV30 combines with J gene TRBJ1-2, with D possibly TRBD1 on 5 matching bases. The CDR3 contains 16 residues. Looked up from germline, CDR1 is GTSNPN and CDR2 is SVGIG (reference sequence). V gave up 0 bases and J gave up 1 base, with 15 bases separating them.

The genes are TRBV5-4 and TRBJ2-7; a weak D match, TRBD2 (6 bases). V lost 1 base and J 4 bases, leaving 15 bases between the germline ends. CDR3 length: 15 amino acids. CDR1 and CDR2 from the germline V gene are SGHNT and YYREEE (reference sequence). This CDR3 is CASSLSLANGYEQYF. CDR3 nucleotides: TGTGCCAGCAGCTTGAGTCTAGCGAACGGGTACGAGCAGTACTTC.

J is TRBJ2-7 and V is TRBV7-6; D perhaps matches TRBD1 (5 bases). The V end was cut by 2 bases, the J end by 2 bases, with 10 bases between. Germline V gene lookup returns CDR1 SGHVS and CDR2 FNYEAQ. This CDR3 contains 14 residues. The CDR3 nucleotides are TGTGCCAGCAGCTTATTAGGGGATACCTACGAGCAGTACTTC. This gives the protein CASSLLGDTYEQYF.